This entry lists 13 T cell receptor beta chains sequenced from one sample in a study of T-cell reconstitution after alpha-beta-depleted transplantation in children. Preparation of the TCRbeta library used unique molecular identifiers. TCRdb reprocessed the PCR reads with MiXCR, giving one entry per CDR3 protein. This sample has a few hundred thousand distinct CDR3 sequences, with about 16% found just once. The material sequenced was PBMCs from the stem cell graft donor, taken from the stem cell graft. The receptors were gathered from a human donor who donated a stem cell graft to a child with acute lymphoblastic leukemia.

The V and J genes are TRBV14 and TRBJ2-2; 7 bases align to TRBD2. V lost 0 bases and J lost 0; bases outside the gene matches: 4. The CDR3 length is 17 residues. Germline lookup yields CDR1 SGHDN and CDR2 FVKESK. Here the CDR3 reads CASSQEISGANTGELFF. The CDR3 coding sequence is TGTGCCAGCAGCCAAGAAATCAGCGGGGCGAACACCGGGGAGCTGTTTTTT.

This clonotype was seen a handful of times. The chain couples TRBV6-5 to TRBJ2-1, with D possibly being TRBD1 (6 bases). Germline V gives CDR1 MNHEY, CDR2 SVGAGI. Trimming cost V 9 bases and J 8 bases, with 14 bases left between them. This CDR3 has 12 amino acids. Here the CDR3 reads CASRTGNYEQFF. CDR3 nucleotides: TGTGCCAGTAGAACAGGGAACTATGAGCAGTTCTTC.

This clonotype was seen a few times. The chain combines TRBV18 with TRBJ2-3; TRBD1 matches at 7 bases. The length of the CDR3 is 15 residues. With V trimmed by 3 bases and J by 4 bases, 7 bases remained unmatched. Per germline, CDR1 KGHSH and CDR2 LQKENI. This chain's CDR3 is CASSPPDRIADTQYF. The DNA for the CDR3 is TGTGCCAGCTCACCTCCGGACAGGATCGCAGATACGCAGTATTTT.

V gene TRBV5-1 combines with J gene TRBJ1-1, with D tentatively TRBD1 (5 bases). The germline CDR1 and CDR2 sequences are SGHRS and YFSETQ. V lost 4 bases and J lost 0, with 10 bases in between. The CDR3 covers 14 residues. The CDR3 nucleotides are TGCGCCAGCAGCGAGGGACGGATGAACACTGAAGCTTTCTTT. Its protein is CASSEGRMNTEAFF.

This clonotype was found once. The rearrangement joins TRBV7-3 to TRBJ2-1; D may match TRBD1 or TRBD2 (5 bases each). Germline CDR1 is SGHTA and CDR2 is FQGTGA. The CDR3 contains 16 residues. With 2 bases removed from V and 1 base from J, the gap between germline ends came to 12 bases. CDR3 DNA sequence: TGTGCCAGCAGCTTATGGGGGAGCCTTTCCTACAATGAGCAGTTCTTC. This codes for CASSLWGSLSYNEQFF.

The rearrangement joins TRBV15 to TRBJ2-7, with D maybe TRBD1 (7 bases). V shed 0 bases and J shed 2 bases, with 17 bases lying between them. CDR1 is LNHNV and CDR2 is YYDKDF in the germline V gene (reference sequence). This CDR3 spans 17 amino acids. CDR3 sequence: CATSRERGATGTYEQYF. The CDR3 DNA reads TGTGCCACCAGCAGAGAGAGGGGGGCGACAGGGACCTACGAGCAGTACTTC.

This clonotype was counted between two and nine times. The V and J genes are TRBV2 and TRBJ2-2; 10 bases agree with TRBD2. V gave up 3 bases and J gave up 5 bases; unmatched junction bases: 6. The CDR3 is made up of 16 amino acids. The germline V gene has CDR1 SNHLY and CDR2 FYNNEI. The CDR3 DNA reads as TGTGCCAGCAGTGAGCGGGCTAGCGGGAGAACCGGGGAGCTGTTTTTT. Its translation is CASSERASGRTGELFF.

This clonotype showed up many times. The rearrangement links TRBV5-1 to TRBJ1-1; 10 bases are a match to TRBD1. This CDR3 has 14 residues. V was pared by 1 base and J by 4 bases, with 1 base of the junction left unmatched. The germline V gene encodes CDR1 SGHRS and CDR2 YFSETQ. The CDR3 DNA sequence: TGCGCCAGCAGCTTGAGGACAGGGGGCACTGAAGCTTTCTTT. The encoded protein is CASSLRTGGTEAFF.

In its sample, this clonotype was seen a few times. The V gene is TRBV20-1, the J gene TRBJ1-1; a weak D match, TRBD1 (5 bases). CDR3 size: 13 residues. Trimming stripped 6 bases from V and 0 bases from J, with 11 bases between. Germline values: CDR1 DFQATT, CDR2 SNEGSKA (reference sequence). The CDR3 region has the DNA TGCAGTGCGTCGACAGAAGTGAACACTGAAGCTTTCTTT. Amino acids: CSASTEVNTEAFF.

V usage is TRBV20-1 and J usage is TRBJ2-7, with D perhaps TRBD2 (5 bases). The CDR3 covers 14 residues. Trimming removed 0 bases from V and 1 base from J, with 10 bases in between. Germline V CDR1 and CDR2: DFQATT, SNEGSKA (reference sequence). Here the CDR3 reads CSARESGLSYEQYF. As DNA, the CDR3 is TGCAGTGCTAGAGAAAGCGGCCTTTCCTACGAGCAGTACTTC.

The genes are TRBV6-1 and TRBJ2-7, with 11 bases fitting TRBD2. The CDR3 loop spans 16 amino acids. From germline, CDR1 is MNHNS and CDR2 SASEGT. J lost 1 base, V lost 3 bases, and 5 bases had no gene match. The CDR3 bases are TGTGCCAGCAGTGATCTAGCGGGAGGACCTTCCTACGAGCAGTACTTC. Translation gives CASSDLAGGPSYEQYF.

This clonotype was seen only a few times. The CDR3 protein is CASSLGTLETQYF. CDR3 nucleotide sequence: TGTGCCAGCAGCTTAGGGACATTGGAGACCCAGTACTTC. The J gene is TRBJ2-5, the V gene TRBV7-8; TRBD1 might be the D (5 bases). Germline-derived CDR1 and CDR2 are SGHVS and FQNEAQ. This CDR3 has 13 amino acids. Trimming removed 1 base at V and 5 bases at J, with 8 bases between.

This sequence joins TRBV30 and TRBJ1-2, with 7 bases that match TRBD1. V was clipped by 7 bases and J by 4 bases; unmatched bases: 9. The CDR3 has 13 amino acids. The V gene's germline CDR1 is GTSNPN and CDR2 SVGIG (reference sequence). CDR3 nucleotides: TGTGCCTCACAGGGGCTTTTAGTCTATGGCTACACCTTC. This sequence encodes CASQGLLVYGYTF.